The 24 T cell receptor beta chains below all came from one sample that was sequenced in a study of prognosis after radiotherapy for stage I lung cancer (dated by TCRdb to the early 2020s). The sequencer listed for this sample is Illumina HiSeq 3000. Two rounds of multiplex PCR were performed to amplify the TCR beta CDR3 region from genomic DNA. The first PCR round used primers specific to each TRBV and TRBJ gene, and the primer sequences were filed in Chinese patent CN105087789A. TCRdb trimmed the raw reads at Q25, called clones with MiXCR and kept productive beta chains. Each CDR3 protein appears once, grouped with its most common genes and DNA. The sample contains 10,000 to 15,000 distinct CDR3 sequences, approximately 40% of them found a single time. 40% of the sample is taken by the ten largest. The sample consisted of PBMCs, taken before or after stereotactic body radiation therapy (not recorded which). The receptors here all came from a donor older than 45 with non-small cell lung cancer.

The table lists this clonotype with many counts. The chain couples TRBV28 to TRBJ1-1; D perhaps matches TRBD1 (6 bases). CDR1 is MDHEN, CDR2 SYDVKM, per germline. V was clipped by 2 bases and J by 3 bases, with 10 bases between them. This CDR3 region has 14 residues. CDR3 sequence reads: CASSLGQTHTEAFF. CDR3 bases: TGTGCCAGCAGTTTAGGACAGACACACACTGAAGCTTTCTTT.

This clonotype was picked up many times. This chain connects TRBV4-3 to TRBJ1-5; D remains unclear. Deletions cut 0 bases from V and 6 bases from J, with 12 bases between. The germline V gene encodes CDR1 LGHNA and CDR2 YSLEER. The CDR3 sequence is 15 residues long. The CDR3 coding sequence is TGCGCCAGCAGCCAAGAGGTTAAGGGATTTCAGCCCCAGCATTTT. This translates into CASSQEVKGFQPQHF.

As regards this clonotype: An end of the junction does not agree with germline; a read error may underlie this. This chain uses TRBV6-2 or TRBV6-3 with TRBJ2-3; 11 positions agree with TRBD1. The germline CDR1 and CDR2 sequences are MNHEY and SVGEGT. This CDR3 has 15 residues. CDR3 in amino acids: CASSFGQGATGTQYF. The CDR3, as DNA: TGTGCCAGCAGTTTTGGACAGGGGGCGACAGGTACGCAGTATTTT.

In its sample, this clonotype is medium-sized. The J gene is TRBJ2-7, the V gene TRBV6-1; 10 bases are shared with TRBD2. The CDR3 loop spans 13 amino acids. The junction had 4 bases not matched to a gene; V was cut back by 8 bases and J by 3 bases. CDR1 is MNHNS, CDR2 SASEGT, per germline. In DNA form, the CDR3 reads TGTGCCAGCGAAGCGGGAGGGCACTACGAGCAGTACTTC. It encodes CASEAGGHYEQYF.

This clonotype occurred many times. V is TRBV5-6 and J is TRBJ2-7; D is ambiguous. Germline CDR1 and CDR2: SGHDT and YYEEEE. The CDR3 extends over 14 amino acids. Trimming left V 0 bases short and J 0 bases short, with 7 bases between. CDR3 sequence (DNA): TGTGCCAGCAGCTTGGAACAGAGCTCCTACGAGCAGTACTTC. It specifies CASSLEQSSYEQYF. Full variable domain (rest looked up from reference TRBV5-6 and TRBJ2-7): DAGVTQSPTHLIKTRGQQVTLRCSPKSGHDTVSWYQQALGQGPQFIFQYYEEEERQRGNFPDRFSGHQFPNYSSELNVNALLLGDSALYLCASSLEQSSYEQYFGPGTRLTVT.

In its sample, this clonotype ranks as medium-sized. This sequence joins TRBV24-1 and TRBJ2-3; no clear D. The V gene's germline CDR1 is KGHDR and CDR2 SFDVKD. The CDR3 extends over 13 amino acids. V lost 7 bases and J 3 bases, leaving 10 bases between the germline ends. Written as DNA, the CDR3 is TGTGCCACCAGGACTTCTGGGACAGATACGCAGTATTTT. The encoded protein is CATRTSGTDTQYF.

This clonotype was detected a few times. J is TRBJ1-5 and V is TRBV5-5, with D possibly being TRBD1 (5 bases). The CDR3 spans 12 residues. CDR1 and CDR2 from the germline V gene are SGHKS and YYEKEE (reference sequence). V lost 2 bases and J 7 bases, leaving 7 bases between the germline ends. As DNA, the CDR3 is TGTGCCAGCAGCTTTGGGGGGCAGCCCCAGCATTTT. This codes for CASSFGGQPQHF.

The chain links TRBV5-1 to TRBJ1-1, with 7 bases identical to TRBD1. Germline V gives CDR1 SGHRS, CDR2 YFSETQ. The V gene end was trimmed by 2 bases and the J gene end by 4 bases; junction bases not matched to a gene: 5. The CDR3 consists of 14 residues. In DNA, the CDR3 is TGCGCCAGCAGCTTTCAGGGGGAGGGCACTGAAGCTTTCTTT. It is translated as CASSFQGEGTEAFF. The whole variable domain, remainder taken from reference TRBV5-1 and TRBJ1-1, is KAGVTQTPRYLIKTRGQQVTLSCSPISGHRSVSWYQQTPGQGLQFLFEYFSETQRNKGNFPGRFSGRQFSNSRSEMNVSTLELGDSALYLCASSFQGEGTEAFFGQGTRLTVV.

About this clonotype: This clone may be a read error of a much larger clone one base away. The chain is built from TRBV6-9 and TRBJ2-3; possibly TRBD1 for D (6 bases). The V end was cut by 7 bases, the J end by 7 bases, with 15 bases between. The CDR3 contains 13 residues. Germline values: CDR1 MNHGY, CDR2 SVAAGI. The CDR3: CASISGGANTQYF. For the CDR3, the DNA is TGTGCCAGCATTTCTGGGGGCGCGAATACGCAGTATTTT.

The V call is TRBV20-1, the J call TRBJ2-5, with 10 bases identical to TRBD2. CDR3 length: 14 residues. The V gene end was trimmed by 3 bases and the J gene end by 5 bases; junction bases not matched to a gene: 6. Germline V gene sequence: CDR1 DFQATT, CDR2 SNEGSKA (reference sequence). CDR3 coding DNA: TGCAGTGCTAGTTTACTAGCGGGATCGGAGACCCAGTACTTC. Translation gives CSASLLAGSETQYF.

Ten or more counts support this clonotype. The V call is TRBV5-1, the J call TRBJ1-2; 7 nucleotides agree with TRBD1. The junction had 8 bases not matched to a gene; V was cut back by 2 bases and J by 4 bases. This CDR3 comprises 15 residues. Germline V CDR1 and CDR2: SGHRS, YFSETQ. The DNA of the CDR3 is TGCGCCAGCAGCTTCAATGAGGGGGCCCGCTATGGCTACACCTTC. Amino acid sequence: CASSFNEGARYGYTF.

In its sample, this clonotype was seen many times. This sequence joins TRBV7-2 and TRBJ2-1; no reliable D call. Germline lookup yields CDR1 SGHTA and CDR2 FQGNSA. V lost 3 bases and J 3 bases, leaving 6 bases between the germline ends. This CDR3 contains 13 residues. This chain's CDR3 is CASSFQDYNEQFF. In nucleotides, the CDR3 is TGTGCCAGCAGCTTCCAGGACTACAATGAGCAGTTCTTC.

This clonotype is large in the sample. The chain joins TRBV9 to TRBJ1-1, with unresolved D. Per germline, CDR1 SGDLS and CDR2 YYNGEE. Between the trimmed V and J ends, which lost 2 bases and 3 bases, there was a span of 5 bases. This CDR3 spans 12 amino acids. This CDR3 is CASSVGDTEAFF. The CDR3 region has the DNA TGTGCCAGCAGCGTTGGGGACACTGAAGCTTTCTTT.

Concerning this clonotype itself: The germline gene is not matched at one end of the junction; a read error may be the cause. As DNA, the CDR3 is TGTGCCAGCATTCTGTATCAGGGGGCGGTTTACGGGCAGTACTTC. Residues: CASILYQGAVYGQYF. The chain recombines TRBV27 with TRBJ2-7; 8 positions match TRBD1. The germline V gene encodes CDR1 MNHEY and CDR2 SMNVEV (reference sequence). The CDR3 has 15 residues.

This clonotype appeared many times. The chain uses TRBV7-3 and TRBJ2-1; possibly TRBD2 for D (5 bases). Trimming took off 5 bases at V and 7 bases at J, with 12 bases between the two ends. The CDR3 has 13 residues. Germline V gene sequence: CDR1 SGHTA, CDR2 FQGTGA. The CDR3 here is CASSLTRGNEQFF. As DNA, the CDR3 is TGTGCCAGCAGCCTTACCCGGGGTAATGAGCAGTTCTTC.

This clonotype was picked up many times. The V and J genes are TRBV28 and TRBJ1-2; D gene uncertain. This CDR3 contains 13 residues. With 6 bases removed from V and 4 bases from J, the gap between germline ends came to 12 bases. The germline CDR1 and CDR2 sequences are MDHEN and SYDVKM. The chain's CDR3 is CASSPLVAYGYTF. The CDR3 coding sequence is TGTGCCAGCAGCCCCTTGGTGGCCTATGGCTACACCTTC.

About this clonotype: A much larger clonotype is one base distant, so this may be a read error. The missing conserved phenylalanine or tryptophan at the end of this CDR3 makes a read error likely. This chain links TRBV11-2 with TRBJ2-7, with D perhaps matching TRBD2 (6 bases). Germline values: CDR1 SGHAT, CDR2 FQNNGV. The CDR3 has 15 amino acids. Trimming removed 3 bases from V and 0 bases from J, with 12 bases in between. The CDR3 nucleotides are TGTGCCAGCAGCTTCGGCGCGGGACCCTCCTACGAGCAGTACTCC. This encodes CASSFGAGPSYEQYS.

The J gene is TRBJ2-7, the V gene TRBV24-1, with D perhaps matching TRBD1 (6 bases). Germline values: CDR1 KGHDR, CDR2 SFDVKD. Trimming shortened V by 5 bases and J by 0 bases, and 10 bases separated the two germline ends. The CDR3 is 14 amino acids. The CDR3 loop reads CATSGTESSYEQYF. CDR3 DNA sequence: TGTGCCACCAGTGGGACAGAGAGCTCCTACGAGCAGTACTTC.

This clonotype was seen more than once but under ten times. A far larger clone is a single base away, which makes a read error likely. The CDR3 loop reads CASSSAGQGIYEQYF. CDR3 nucleotide sequence: TGTGCCAGCAGTTCGGCTGGACAGGGCATCTACGAGCAGTACTTC. The chain combines TRBV6-9 with TRBJ2-7; the match to TRBD1 covers 8 bases. The V segment lost 4 bases and the J segment 3 bases; nucleotides outside the gene matches: 8. The length of the CDR3 is 15 residues. CDR1 and CDR2 from the germline V gene are MNHGY and SVAAGI.

Ten or more counts support this clonotype. The rearrangement links TRBV7-9 to TRBJ1-2; the D is unclear. Deletions cut 5 bases from V and 4 bases from J, with 17 bases between. The CDR3 contains 15 residues. Germline CDR1 reads SEHNR; CDR2 reads FQNEAQ (reference sequence). The CDR3 reads CASSLTLEDSYGYTF. CDR3 bases: TGTGCCAGCAGCCTGACCCTCGAGGATAGCTATGGCTACACCTTC.

This clonotype was recorded many times. This rearrangement joins TRBV20-1 to TRBJ2-7; TRBD2 might be the D (6 bases). CDR3 length equals 13 residues. CDR1 DFQATT and CDR2 SNEGSKA come from the germline V gene (reference sequence). Trimming removed 3 bases at V and 3 bases at J, with 12 bases between. DNA of the CDR3: TGCAGTGCTAGTATGGGGCGGGGCTACGAGCAGTACTTC. Translation: CSASMGRGYEQYF.

Note on this clonotype: This likely stems from a read error, as it lies one base from a far larger clone. This chain links TRBV20-1 with TRBJ1-6; D unresolved. Looked up from germline, CDR1 is DFQATT and CDR2 is SNEGSKA (reference sequence). This CDR3 comprises 12 residues. In DNA form, the CDR3 reads TGCAGTGCTAGTCCGAGGACCACTGAAGATTTCTTT. It translates to CSASPRTTEDFF.

A single count supports this clonotype. The V and J genes are TRBV25-1 and TRBJ2-7, with unresolved D. The CDR3 has 13 amino acids. V gave up 1 base and J gave up 0 bases, with 4 bases separating them. Germline V gene lookup returns CDR1 MGHDK and CDR2 SYGVNS. CDR3 amino acids: CASSESSSYEQYF. CDR3 coding DNA: TGTGCCAGCAGTGAATCCTCCTCCTACGAGCAGTACTTC.

V and J are TRBV19 and TRBJ1-1; D call uncertain. Germline V gives CDR1 LNHDA, CDR2 SQIVND (reference sequence). This CDR3 spans 15 amino acids. Trimming removed 5 bases at V and 2 bases at J, with 15 bases between. CDR3 sequence reads: CASSARVGFNTEAFF. The DNA for the CDR3 is TGTGCCAGTAGTGCCAGAGTCGGGTTCAACACTGAAGCTTTCTTT.